This T cell receptor beta chain stems from a study of shared T cell receptors in the human thymus. This clone was counted a few times. The repertoire was sequenced with immunoSEQ multiplex PCR; TCRdb's copy has only in-frame clones and lacks some. The data contain roughly 660,000 clones, around 87% of them seen just once; the ten biggest clones take up about 0.01%. In germline, CDR1 is MGHRA, CDR2 YSYEKL. V dropped 4 bases and J dropped 7 bases, with 23 bases sitting between them. The CDR3 spans 16 residues. A further study also used this sample, focusing on human thymus T cells.

The sequenced material came from thymocytes. The rearrangement joins TRBV4-1 to TRBJ2-7, with D maybe TRBD1 (6 bases). The sequence was collected from a boy under two years old with a congenital heart defect. CDR3 residues: CASSPATGGPRGEQYF. In DNA form, the CDR3 reads TGCGCCAGCAGCCCTGCGACAGGAGGCCCAAGGGGGGAGCAGTACTTC.